Each of the 5 T cell receptor beta chains below was sequenced from the same sample in a study of blood T cells in healthy people across ages. The use of a sample-barcoded 5' primer and a J-beta primer mix characterized a second PCR of about 6 to 11 cycles. TCRdb fed the 5' RACE reads into MiXCR, producing one record per CDR3 protein. The sample includes about 680,000 distinct CDR3 sequences, 49% of them seen just once. Material for sequencing was blood. The receptors here all came from a woman aged 60 to 75 in good health.

This clonotype has a count of ten or more. The rearrangement uses TRBV6-6 and TRBJ1-2; maybe TRBD1 (5 bases). The CDR3 has 13 residues. V was trimmed by 7 bases and J by 0 bases, leaving 9 bases between them. Germline CDR1 and CDR2: MNHNY and SVGAGI (reference sequence). The CDR3 here is CASNRQTNYGYTF. The CDR3 nucleotides read TGTGCCAGCAACCGACAGACTAACTATGGCTACACCTTC.

This clonotype was counted only a few times. The CDR3 DNA reads as TGCAGTGCTAAGGGACTAGGGGCCTACAATGAGCAGTTCTTC. Protein sequence: CSAKGLGAYNEQFF. J is TRBJ2-1 and V is TRBV20-1, with 8 positions matching TRBD2. The CDR3 sequence is 14 residues long. Germline-derived CDR1 and CDR2 are DFQATT and SNEGSKA (reference sequence). V shed 4 bases and J 2 bases; nucleotides not matched to a gene: 4.

The chain employs TRBV20-1 and TRBJ2-5; D assignment may be TRBD1 or TRBD2 (6 bases each). The CDR3 is made up of 16 amino acids. Germline CDR1 DFQATT, CDR2 SNEGSKA (reference sequence). Here the CDR3 DNA reads TGCATTCCGCAGGGGTCTGGCGGGATCGGACACAATGAGCAGTACTTC. It is translated as CIPQGSGGIGHNEQYF.

There are a few counts of this clonotype. The chain recombines TRBV4-3 with TRBJ2-6; D is uncertain. CDR1 is LGHNA, CDR2 YSLEER, per germline. The V gene lost 3 bases and the J gene lost 0 bases, with 15 bases spanning the gap. This CDR3 is 18 amino acids long. The CDR3 bases are TGCGCCAGCAGCCAGGGCCATTTTTCTCTCTCTGGGGCCAACGTCCTGACTTTC. Encoded protein: CASSQGHFSLSGANVLTF.

The V call is TRBV7-2, the J call TRBJ2-7; D remains ambiguous. The last part of the DNA fits TRBJ2-4 better; the J call may be wrong. The CDR3 extends over 15 amino acids. CDR1 and CDR2 (germline): SGHTA, FQGNSA. The CDR3 is CASSLDRVRLNIQYF. Written as DNA, the CDR3 is TGTGCCAGCAGCTTAGATAGGGTCAGATTAAACATTCAGTACTTC.